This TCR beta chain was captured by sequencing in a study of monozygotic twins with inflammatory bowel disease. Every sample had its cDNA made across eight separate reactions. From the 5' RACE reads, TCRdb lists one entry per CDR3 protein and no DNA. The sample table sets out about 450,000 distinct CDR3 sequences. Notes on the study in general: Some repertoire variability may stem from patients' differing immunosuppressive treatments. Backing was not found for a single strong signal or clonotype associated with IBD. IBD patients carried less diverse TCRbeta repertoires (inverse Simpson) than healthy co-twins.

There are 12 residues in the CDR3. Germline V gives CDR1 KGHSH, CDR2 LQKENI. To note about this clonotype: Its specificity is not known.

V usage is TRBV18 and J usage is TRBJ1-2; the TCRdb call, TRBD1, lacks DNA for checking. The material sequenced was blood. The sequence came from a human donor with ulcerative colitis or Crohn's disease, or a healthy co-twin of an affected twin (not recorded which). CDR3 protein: CASSLTDYGYTF.